This TCR beta chain is from a study of blood T cell repertoires in COVID-19. How the authors handled the data: Cell counts per sample came from amplifying reference gene primers. The assay was immunoSEQ multiplex PCR, and TCRdb's table has in-frame clones only and misses some. Clone size and V and J calls were adopted from that table, with D and trimming inferred from the DNA. The sample lists some 350,000 clones; roughly 87% were seen once. V dropped 5 bases and J dropped 5; count of bases not matched to a gene: 13. This CDR3 has 17 amino acids. The germline V gene has CDR1 LNHDA and CDR2 SQIVND (reference sequence).

The receptor was derived from a woman aged 25 to 39 who had recovered from COVID-19. Sequencing was performed on PBMCs or T cells enriched from blood (not recorded which). The V call is TRBV19, the J call TRBJ2-7, with 12 bases identical to TRBD2. The CDR3: CASSPHFRLAGADEQYF. CDR3 sequence (DNA): TGTGCCAGTAGTCCACACTTCCGACTAGCGGGAGCGGACGAGCAGTACTTC.